The 9 T cell receptor beta chains below all came from one sample that was sequenced in a study of T cell repertoires in cytomegalovirus infection. TCRdb called the reads again in MiXCR, with one record for every CDR3 protein. The repertoire has fewer than 700,000 distinct CDR3 sequences, 20% to 25% of them found once; the top ten carry under 8.5%. The material sequenced was CD8+ T cells from PBMCs. These TCRs come from a human donor in good health (CMV status not recorded). Some clones in this sample may be carry-over from other donors' samples.

The chain has TRBV7-9 and TRBJ2-5; TRBD2 aligns across 8 bases. In germline, CDR1 is SEHNR, CDR2 FQNEAQ (reference sequence). Trimming took 3 bases from V and 3 from J; bases not matched to a gene: 6. CDR3 size: 15 residues. The CDR3 sequence: CASSFNEGLEETQYF. DNA of the CDR3: TGTGCCAGCAGCTTCAACGAGGGACTAGAAGAGACCCAGTACTTC.

As to this clonotype: A read error may be the cause here, since a much bigger clone is one base away. This chain joins TRBV7-4 and TRBJ2-5; D uncertain. The germline V gene has CDR1 SGHVT and CDR2 SQSDAQ. The CDR3 sequence is 14 residues long. CDR3 sequence: CASSSPDGSVTKYF. In nucleotides, the CDR3 is TGTGCCAGCAGCTCGCCTGACGGGTCCGTGACCAAGTACTTC.

The rearrangement uses TRBV11-2 and TRBJ2-4; D might be TRBD2 (6 bases). Germline lookup yields CDR1 SGHAT and CDR2 FQNNGV. V lost 5 bases and J lost 5, with 10 bases in between. There are 13 residues in the CDR3. The CDR3 loop is CASSRGSENIQYF. CDR3 bases: TGTGCCAGCAGCCGGGGGAGTGAAAACATTCAGTACTTC.

The table lists this clonotype with many counts. J is TRBJ1-2 and V is TRBV7-8, with 10 nucleotides matching TRBD1. J was trimmed by 3 bases and V by 1 base; bases with no gene match: 11. This CDR3 is built from 18 residues. CDR1 and CDR2 (germline): SGHVS, FQNEAQ. In DNA, the CDR3 is TGTGCCAGCAGCTTAGGCGTTCCGGATGGACAGGGGGACTATGGCTACACCTTC. Its translation is CASSLGVPDGQGDYGYTF. The entire variable domain, with the rest obtained from reference TRBV7-8 and TRBJ1-2, is as follows: GAGVSQSPRYKVAKRGQDVALRCDPISGHVSLFWYQQALGQGPEFLTYFQNEAQLDKSGLPSDRFFAERPEGSVSTLKIQRTQQEDSAVYLCASSLGVPDGQGDYGYTFGSGTRLTVV.

The chain recombines TRBV7-9 with TRBJ2-1; D gene uncertain. Germline V gene sequence: CDR1 SEHNR, CDR2 FQNEAQ (reference sequence). The length of the CDR3 is 13 residues. V was shortened by 8 bases and J by 4 bases, with 12 bases between the two germline ends. The CDR3 sequence: CASAQVEYNEQFF. The CDR3 DNA reads TGTGCCAGCGCCCAGGTGGAGTACAATGAGCAGTTCTTC.

This clonotype occurred many times. The chain couples TRBV7-2 to TRBJ2-7; 7 bases align to TRBD2. Germline V gene lookup returns CDR1 SGHTA and CDR2 FQGNSA. The junction had 2 bases not matched to a gene; V was cut back by 1 base and J by 5 bases. This CDR3 has 13 residues. CDR3 nucleotides: TGTGCCAGCAGCTTAGGACGGGGGGACGAGCAGTACGTC. Translated, it gives CASSLGRGDEQYV.

On this clonotype itself: This may arise from a read error, as a much more abundant clone is one base away. The chain is built from TRBV5-5 and TRBJ2-7, with 14 nucleotides matching TRBD2. The CDR3 has 15 amino acids. V lost 4 bases to trimming and J lost 5 bases; unmatched junction nucleotides: 5. Germline loops: CDR1 SGHKS, CDR2 YYEKEE (reference sequence). The CDR3 bases are TGTGCCAGCAGCACCGGGACTAGCGGGGGTCACGAGCAGTACTTC. Amino acid sequence: CASSTGTSGGHEQYF.

The sample holds a few counts of this clonotype. The CDR3: CASSPGGQGSTQETQYF. The CDR3 bases are TGTGCCAGCTCCCCGGGAGGACAGGGGAGTACCCAAGAGACCCAGTACTTC. This chain joins TRBV7-9 and TRBJ2-5; 9 positions match TRBD1. The CDR3 runs 17 residues. V shed 8 bases and J 1 base; nucleotides not matched to a gene: 14. CDR1 is SEHNR and CDR2 is FQNEAQ in the germline V gene (reference sequence).

In its sample, this clonotype was seen many times. The chain combines TRBV7-9 with TRBJ1-1, with no clear D. CDR3 length: 13 amino acids. Per the germline V gene, CDR1 is SEHNR and CDR2 is FQNEAQ (reference sequence). V was clipped by 2 bases and J by 1 base, with 5 bases between them. CDR3 amino acids: CASSLPGNTEAFF. CDR3 DNA sequence: TGTGCCAGCAGCTTACCGGGGAACACTGAAGCTTTCTTT.